Listed below are T cell receptor beta chains from one sample, sequenced in a study of blood T cell repertoires in COVID-19. Generated by immunoSEQ multiplex PCR, the TCRdb table keeps only in-frame clones and is missing some. The profile shows fewer than 80,000 clones, approximately 86% of them singletons. The specimen sequenced was peripheral blood. The receptor source for this set is a man in his 70s with acute or convalescent COVID-19. CDR3s include the opening cysteine and the closing phenylalanine or tryptophan. A D gene is named only where the DNA matches it firmly. Size is omitted from some rows. Given values are once, few, many or a class for expanded clones.

J gene: TRBJ1-4; clone size: .; D gene: .; V gene: TRBV7-9; CDR3 DNA: TGTGCCAGCAGTTACAGTCGAGCAACTAATGAAAAACTGTTTTTT; CDR3 protein: CASSYSRATNEKLFF
J gene: TRBJ1-3; clone size: once; D gene: TRBD1; V gene: TRBV2; CDR3 DNA: TGTGCCAGCAGTCCCGGGACAGGGCGATCGGGAAACACCATATATTTT; CDR3 protein: CASSPGTGRSGNTIYF
J gene: TRBJ2-7; clone size: .; D gene: .; V gene: TRBV18; CDR3 DNA: TGTGCCAGCTCACCAATAGGGGCCCTCAACGAGCAGTACTTC; CDR3 protein: CASSPIGALNEQYF
J gene: TRBJ2-2; clone size: .; D gene: .; V gene: TRBV12-5; CDR3 DNA: TGTGCTAGTGGTTCCAGGGGAGACACCGGGGAGCTGTTTTTT; CDR3 protein: CASGSRGDTGELFF
J gene: TRBJ2-1; clone size: .; D gene: .; V gene: TRBV6-6; CDR3 DNA: TGTGCCAGCAGTTACTCTCCGGGGAGCTCCTACAATGAGCAGTTCTTC; CDR3 protein: CASSYSPGSSYNEQFF
J gene: TRBJ2-3; clone size: .; D gene: .; V gene: TRBV18; CDR3 DNA: TGTGCCAGCTCGGGCGGCACAGATACGCAGTATTTT; CDR3 protein: CASSGGTDTQYF
J gene: TRBJ1-2; clone size: .; D gene: .; V gene: TRBV18; CDR3 DNA: TGTGCCAGCTCACCGGACAGCACGAGGGGCTACACCTTC; CDR3 protein: CASSPDSTRGYTF
J gene: TRBJ2-6; clone size: .; D gene: .; V gene: TRBV3-1/TRBV3-2; CDR3 DNA: TGTGCCAGCAGCCAAGCTTTCTCTGGGGCCAACGTCCTGACTTTC; CDR3 protein: CASSQAFSGANVLTF
J gene: TRBJ1-2; clone size: .; D gene: .; V gene: TRBV5-6; CDR3 DNA: TGTGCCAGCAGCTTGCCAGGTACTAACTATGGCTACACCTTC; CDR3 protein: CASSLPGTNYGYTF
J gene: TRBJ1-4; clone size: .; D gene: TRBD1; V gene: TRBV5-1; CDR3 DNA: TGCGCCAGCAGCTTCGGACAGGGGGGTGAAAAACTGTTTTTT; CDR3 protein: CASSFGQGGEKLFF
J gene: TRBJ2-5; clone size: once; D gene: TRBD2; V gene: TRBV7-9; CDR3 DNA: TGTACCATGCGGGGGACTCGGTGGGAGACCCAGTACTTC; CDR3 protein: CTMRGTRWETQYF
J gene: TRBJ1-1; clone size: .; D gene: TRBD1; V gene: TRBV6-5; CDR3 DNA: TGTGCCAGCAGTTACTCGATCACAGGGGGCACTGAAGCTTTCTTT; CDR3 protein: CASSYSITGGTEAFF
J gene: TRBJ1-1; clone size: once; D gene: .; V gene: TRBV14; CDR3 DNA: TGTGCCAGCAGCCAAGATAGACGCGGAGGGGCTTTCTTT; CDR3 protein: CASSQDRRGGAFF
J gene: TRBJ1-1; clone size: .; D gene: .; V gene: TRBV6-6; CDR3 DNA: TGTGCCAGCAGTGCCATGACAGGGAACACTGAAGCTTTCTTT; CDR3 protein: CASSAMTGNTEAFF
J gene: TRBJ1-5; clone size: few; D gene: TRBD1; V gene: TRBV11-2; CDR3 DNA: TGTGCCAGCAGCCAGGGGGTGCAGGGTACACAGCCCCAGCATTTT; CDR3 protein: CASSQGVQGTQPQHF
J gene: TRBJ1-6; clone size: few; D gene: .; V gene: TRBV10-1; CDR3 DNA: TGCGCCAGCAGTGAATTAACGGGTGTAAGTTCACCCCTCCACTTT; CDR3 protein: CASSELTGVSSPLHF
J gene: TRBJ1-1; clone size: .; D gene: TRBD1; V gene: TRBV6-6; CDR3 DNA: TGTGCCAGCACCCACAGGGGGAACACTGAAGCTTTCTTT; CDR3 protein: CASTHRGNTEAFF
J gene: TRBJ2-3; clone size: .; D gene: .; V gene: TRBV29-1; CDR3 DNA: TGCAGCTACCGCCGGGACACAGATACGCAGTATTTT; CDR3 protein: CSYRRDTDTQYF
J gene: TRBJ1-2; clone size: .; D gene: TRBD1; V gene: TRBV5-1; CDR3 DNA: TGCGCCAGCAGCCCGGTGGGCAGGGGGCCAGCTAACTATGGCTACACCTTC; CDR3 protein: CASSPVGRGPANYGYTF
J gene: TRBJ2-2; clone size: .; D gene: .; V gene: TRBV18; CDR3 DNA: TGTGCCAGCTCACTAGGTACGGAGACCGGGGAGCTGTTTTTT; CDR3 protein: CASSLGTETGELFF
J gene: TRBJ1-1; clone size: few; D gene: .; V gene: TRBV28; CDR3 DNA: TGTGCCAGCAGTTCAGGGTTTGACACTGAAGCTTTCTTT; CDR3 protein: CASSSGFDTEAFF
J gene: TRBJ2-3; clone size: .; D gene: TRBD2; V gene: TRBV3-1/TRBV3-2; CDR3 DNA: TGTGCCAGCAGTCTGACTAGCGGGATGACAGATACGCAGTATTTT; CDR3 protein: CASSLTSGMTDTQYF
J gene: TRBJ1-1; clone size: once; D gene: .; V gene: TRBV3-1/TRBV3-2; CDR3 DNA: TGTGCCAGCAGCCGCCGGGACAAGAACACTGAAGCTTTCTTT; CDR3 protein: CASSRRDKNTEAFF
J gene: TRBJ1-5; clone size: .; D gene: TRBD1; V gene: TRBV7-2; CDR3 DNA: TGTGCCAGCAGCTCCCGACAGGGAGGCAATCAGCCCCAGCATTTT; CDR3 protein: CASSSRQGGNQPQHF
J gene: TRBJ2-5; clone size: .; D gene: TRBD2; V gene: TRBV3-1/TRBV3-2; CDR3 DNA: TGTGCCAGCAGCCAAGAGTCGGGAGGAGGGTATAGGGCCCAGTACTTC; CDR3 protein: CASSQESGGGYRAQYF
J gene: TRBJ2-7; clone size: .; D gene: .; V gene: TRBV5-8; CDR3 DNA: TGTGCCAGCAGCAGAGGACAGCCCTTATTGTACGAGCAGTACTTC; CDR3 protein: CASSRGQPLLYEQYF
J gene: TRBJ2-5; clone size: .; D gene: TRBD2; V gene: TRBV9; CDR3 DNA: TGTGCCAGCAGCGTCTTTTCTAGCGGGAATCGCCAAGAGACCCAGTACTTC; CDR3 protein: CASSVFSSGNRQETQYF
J gene: TRBJ2-7; clone size: once; D gene: .; V gene: TRBV27; CDR3 DNA: TGTGCCAGCAGTCCGATCCTAGACTCCTACGAGCAGTACTTC; CDR3 protein: CASSPILDSYEQYF
J gene: TRBJ2-2; clone size: .; D gene: TRBD2; V gene: TRBV6-5; CDR3 DNA: TGTGCCAGCAGTACCTTAGCGGGGGGGCCCGGGGAGCTGTTTTTT; CDR3 protein: CASSTLAGGPGELFF
J gene: TRBJ2-2; clone size: .; D gene: .; V gene: TRBV5-4; CDR3 DNA: TGTGCCAGCAGCTTGAAGGAGCGGAACACCGGGGAGCTGTTTTTT; CDR3 protein: CASSLKERNTGELFF
J gene: TRBJ1-1; clone size: .; D gene: .; V gene: TRBV11-1; CDR3 DNA: TGTGCCAGCAGCTTAGCGTCCGGGCAGGGTTATGCTTTCTTT; CDR3 protein: CASSLASGQGYAFF
J gene: TRBJ2-3; clone size: .; D gene: .; V gene: TRBV3-1/TRBV3-2; CDR3 DNA: TGTGCCAGCACCCGGGGAGATACGCAGTATTTT; CDR3 protein: CASTRGDTQYF
J gene: TRBJ2-7; clone size: .; D gene: .; V gene: TRBV5-1; CDR3 DNA: TGCGCCAGCAGCTTAGGGGTCCGCGAGCAGTACTTC; CDR3 protein: CASSLGVREQYF
J gene: TRBJ1-1; clone size: .; D gene: .; V gene: TRBV3-1/TRBV3-2; CDR3 DNA: TGTGCCAGCAGCCAATGGGATGCGGGTCCCACGAACACTGAAGCTTTCTTT; CDR3 protein: CASSQWDAGPTNTEAFF
J gene: TRBJ2-5; clone size: .; D gene: .; V gene: TRBV2; CDR3 DNA: TGTGCCAGCAGTGAAGCCCCGACAGCTGCAGCGGAGACCCAGTACTTC; CDR3 protein: CASSEAPTAAAETQYF
J gene: TRBJ1-6; clone size: .; D gene: .; V gene: TRBV9; CDR3 DNA: TGTGCCAGCAGCGCCGGAGGGATGTATAATTCACCCCTCCACTTT; CDR3 protein: CASSAGGMYNSPLHF
J gene: TRBJ1-6; clone size: .; D gene: .; V gene: TRBV27; CDR3 DNA: TGTGCCAGCAGTTTACGGGGTTTGGGATCACCCCTCCACTTT; CDR3 protein: CASSLRGLGSPLHF
J gene: TRBJ2-3; clone size: .; D gene: .; V gene: TRBV5-4; CDR3 DNA: TGTGCCAGAGGCGGGGAAGGGGACGCAGATACGCAGTATTTT; CDR3 protein: CARGGEGDADTQYF
J gene: TRBJ2-3; clone size: few; D gene: TRBD2; V gene: TRBV4-1; CDR3 DNA: TGCGCCAGCAGCCAAGGGGGTCTTACAGTGCGGGGGACAGATACGCAGTATTTT; CDR3 protein: CASSQGGLTVRGTDTQYF
J gene: TRBJ2-1; clone size: few; D gene: TRBD2; V gene: TRBV6-4; CDR3 DNA: TGTGCCAGCAGTGCTAGCGGCAATGAGCAGTTCTTC; CDR3 protein: CASSASGNEQFF
J gene: TRBJ2-1; clone size: .; D gene: TRBD1; V gene: TRBV18; CDR3 DNA: TGTGCCAGCCAACCGGGACAGTCCTACAATGAGCAGTTCTTC; CDR3 protein: CASQPGQSYNEQFF
J gene: TRBJ1-6; clone size: .; D gene: .; V gene: TRBV4-1; CDR3 DNA: TGCGCCAGCGGGGCGGGGGGGGTTAATTCACCCCTCCACTTT; CDR3 protein: CASGAGGVNSPLHF
J gene: TRBJ1-2; clone size: few; D gene: .; V gene: TRBV29-1; CDR3 DNA: TGCAGCGTTGAAGACTACTATGGCTACACCTTC; CDR3 protein: CSVEDYYGYTF
J gene: TRBJ1-1; clone size: .; D gene: .; V gene: TRBV12-3/TRBV12-4; CDR3 DNA: TGTGCCAGCAGTTCGGGGAACACTGAAGCTTTCTTT; CDR3 protein: CASSSGNTEAFF
J gene: TRBJ2-7; clone size: .; D gene: TRBD1; V gene: TRBV28; CDR3 DNA: TGTGCCAGCGGAGACAGGGCCTCGTCCTACGAGCAGTACTTC; CDR3 protein: CASGDRASSYEQYF
J gene: TRBJ2-5; clone size: .; D gene: TRBD2; V gene: TRBV5-1; CDR3 DNA: TGCGCCAGCAGCCCTCTAGCGGGGTGGACAGGAGAGACCCAGTACTTC; CDR3 protein: CASSPLAGWTGETQYF
J gene: TRBJ1-1; clone size: few; D gene: .; V gene: TRBV30; CDR3 DNA: TGTGCCTGGAACGGGCAGGGTGGCACTGAAGCTTTCTTT; CDR3 protein: CAWNGQGGTEAFF
J gene: TRBJ2-5; clone size: .; D gene: TRBD2; V gene: TRBV5-1; CDR3 DNA: TGCGCCAGCAGCTCCGGACTAGCGGGAGTAGGGGAGACCCAGTACTTC; CDR3 protein: CASSSGLAGVGETQYF
J gene: TRBJ1-2; clone size: medium-sized; D gene: .; V gene: TRBV13; CDR3 DNA: TGTGCCAGCAGCTTCCGCGGCCCCCGCTACACCTTC; CDR3 protein: CASSFRGPRYTF
J gene: TRBJ1-4; clone size: .; D gene: TRBD1; V gene: TRBV5-1; CDR3 DNA: TGCGCCAGCAGCCGACAGGGGATAGATGAAAAACTGTTTTTT; CDR3 protein: CASSRQGIDEKLFF
J gene: TRBJ1-3; clone size: .; D gene: .; V gene: TRBV18; CDR3 DNA: TGTGCCAGCTCACCAGGATTTCTTAGGACACCCCGCTCTGGAAACACCATATATTTT; CDR3 protein: CASSPGFLRTPRSGNTIYF
J gene: TRBJ2-7; clone size: .; D gene: .; V gene: TRBV6-6; CDR3 DNA: TGTGCCAGCAGTTGGCAGATTTCCTACGAGCAGTACTTC; CDR3 protein: CASSWQISYEQYF
J gene: TRBJ2-7; clone size: .; D gene: TRBD1; V gene: TRBV13; CDR3 DNA: TGTGCCAGCAGCCGGAGACAGGGGGGTATTCTACGGGAGGAGCAGTACTTC; CDR3 protein: CASSRRQGGILREEQYF
J gene: TRBJ2-7; clone size: once; D gene: TRBD1; V gene: TRBV5-5; CDR3 DNA: TGTGCCAGCAGCCAGGACAGGGCCTACGAGCAGTACTTC; CDR3 protein: CASSQDRAYEQYF
J gene: TRBJ1-2; clone size: .; D gene: .; V gene: TRBV18; CDR3 DNA: TGTGCCAGCTCACCCCAACAGGGTAACTATGGCTACACCTTC; CDR3 protein: CASSPQQGNYGYTF
J gene: TRBJ1-1; clone size: .; D gene: TRBD1; V gene: TRBV19; CDR3 DNA: TGTGCCAGTAGTATAACAGGGGGGGCTGAAGCTTTCTTT; CDR3 protein: CASSITGGAEAFF
J gene: TRBJ1-1; clone size: few; D gene: TRBD1; V gene: TRBV7-2; CDR3 DNA: TGTGCCAGCAGCGTAACGACAGGGGGCACTGAAGCTTTCTTT; CDR3 protein: CASSVTTGGTEAFF